Only one count was recorded for the clone carrying this TCR beta chain. Its antigen remains unknown. The data originate from a study of T cell responses to AZD1222 COVID-19 vaccine. Overall study results and limits: Clonal diversity was possibly underestimated; the donors were predominantly white British and more often female.

Sequenced by immunoSEQ multiplex PCR; TCRdb stores in-frame clones only, minus some. The sample has 150,000 or so clones, 75% to 90% seen once. This CDR3 has 14 amino acids. Germline assignment: CDR1 SQVTM and CDR2 ANQGSEA. Trimming cost V 4 bases and J 2 bases; bases outside gene matches: 8. The chain recombines TRBV29-1 with TRBJ2-7, with 7 positions matching TRBD1. The receptor comes from an adult who received the MenACWY meningococcal vaccine as a control. This material consisted of peripheral blood, taken 28 days after the second dose of the MenACWY control vaccine. For the CDR3, the DNA is TGCAGCGTTGGATACCGGGACAGTACCTACGAGCAGTACTTC. As protein: CSVGYRDSTYEQYF.